The T cell receptor beta chain under discussion was sequenced for a study of blood T cell repertoires in COVID-19 (dated by TCRdb to the early 2020s). Regarding the complete study: The collaborator samples originated in the United States, Italy and Spain and spanned the acute and convalescent phases of COVID-19. Sample metadata almost always included a de-identified subject ID, COVID-19 status, age in years and sex. The material from the prospective study consisted of cDNA or gDNA derived from T cells, B-cell-depleted T cells, or PBMCs. Where HLA class I and class II types were available, the types were taken from metadata supplied by the sample provider, not from assay-based typing. The repertoires were made available in a free public database intended to serve as a resource for research on the immune response to SARS-CoV-2. Deeply sampled blood TCRbeta repertoires from subjects exposed to, actively infected with, or recovered from COVID-19 were included in the dataset. Samples were obtained from the ongoing ImmuneRACE study (first 160 participants) and from 1,200 or so subjects provided by 6 global collaborators. Study-level results and caveats: The quantity of clinical and demographic metadata differed by source and by participant and was supplied without curation.

In the prospective study, participants were roughly 18 to 100 years old, resided in fewer than 25 geographic areas of the United States, and were enrolled through a virtual design. In the prospective study, cohorts were assigned on the basis of participant-reported clinical history obtained from a screening survey and a study questionnaire. ImmuneRACE Cohort 3 recovered participants were defined by two consecutive negative NP/OP PCR tests, healthcare professional clearance, or symptom resolution. Mobile phlebotomists in the prospective study collected whole blood, serum and a nasopharyngeal or oropharyngeal swab from every participant. Additional blood draws and questionnaires over an approximately two-month period could optionally be provided by prospective study participants. Before DNA extraction, prospective study blood samples were shipped either frozen or at room temperature. Notes on this clone: Its antigen has not been determined. The sample holds no much larger clone one base away, and base qualities are not on file.

The germline V gene sets CDR1 to MDHEN and CDR2 to SYDVKM. At the junction V is shortened by 6 bases and J by 4 bases; bases outside the gene matches: 11. From the cysteine through the phenylalanine, the CDR3 covers 15 amino acids. Only the CDR3 region is kept as DNA, spanning 45 bases read in frame from base 1. The immunoSEQ Assay, a bias-controlled multiplex PCR, was used to amplify TCRbeta CDR3 regions from genomic DNA. In the paper's pipeline: Within the assay, amplification of reference gene primers was used to estimate how many nucleated cells each sample contained. To quantify the absolute abundance of each unique TCRbeta CDR3 rearrangement, sequence reads were collapsed and filtered. For each sample, productive Simpson clonality was calculated as the square root of Simpson's diversity index over productive rearrangements. Drawn from immuneACCESS, this table holds only the in-frame rearrangements with V and J called that TCRdb kept. Clones are partly lost; checked studies trace under half to an unresolved V gene and leave the rest unexplained. V, J and clone size are those of that table, while D and trimming were read from the DNA. The sample profile shows 350,000 to 400,000 clones; 87% of them were found once. The ten most abundant clones make up 2.5% to 3% of the sample.

The chain is assembled from TRBV28 and TRBJ2-7; TRBD1 matches 8 bases in the middle. Sequenced sample: PBMCs or T cells enriched from blood (not recorded which). The sequence was obtained from a woman aged 25 to 39 who had recovered from COVID-19. The DNA is TGTGCCAGCAGAACTACTGGACAGGGAGGATACGAGCAGTACTTC. The encoded protein is CASRTTGQGGYEQYF. With the rest looked up from the reference TRBV28 and TRBJ2-7 genes rather than sequenced, the full variable domain is DVKVTQSSRYLVKRTGEKVFLECVQDMDHENMFWYRQDPGLGLRLIYFSYDVKMKEKGDIPEGYSVSREKKERFSLILESASTNQTSMYLCASRTTGQGGYEQYFGPGTRLTVT.